This T cell receptor beta chain was captured by sequencing in a study of technical replicates of blood from a handful of donors. Clones were sequenced by immunoSEQ multiplex PCR, and TCRdb holds only the in-frame ones, with some missing. The sample carries 80,000 to 90,000 clones, around 94% recorded once. Looked up from germline, CDR1 is SGHTA and CDR2 is FQGNSA. The V end lost 8 bases, the J end lost 7 bases, and 18 bases lay between the germline ends. The CDR3 is made up of 15 amino acids. This TCR derives from a human donor in good health. The rearrangement links TRBV7-2 to TRBJ1-6; TRBD1 might be the D (5 bases). Sequenced: T cells isolated from PBMCs. The CDR3, as DNA: TGTGCCAGCCCTATAGGCGGGACTGCCAATTCACCCCTCCACTTT. Its protein is CASPIGGTANSPLHF. Full variable domain (remainder filled in from reference TRBV7-2 and TRBJ1-6): GAGVSQSPSNKVTEKGKDVELRCDPISGHTALYWYRQSLGQGLEFLIYFQGNSAPDKSGLPSDRFSAERTGGSVSTLTIQRTQQEDSAVYLCASPIGGTANSPLHFGNGTRLTVT.